This entry lists 31 T cell receptor beta chains sequenced from one sample in a study of blood T cell repertoires in COVID-19 (dated by TCRdb to about 2020). Receptors were amplified or captured by the immunoSEQ multiplex PCR assay. TCRdb retrieved this table from immuneACCESS and kept in-frame rearrangements only. Not all clones are present; in checked studies, unresolved V genes account for under half, and no reason is known for the remainder. This sample is represented by some 350,000 clones; about 89% of them were singletons. The ten largest clones represent approximately 3% of the sample. The specimen was peripheral blood. Receptor source: a woman in her 30s with COVID-19, enrolled during active disease.

The chain is built from TRBV19 and TRBJ1-5, with TRBD1 matching 8 bases. Losses at the gene ends were 6 bases for V and 0 bases for J; bases not matched to a gene: 10. The CDR3 has 17 amino acids. CDR1 and CDR2 (germline): LNHDA, SQIVND (reference sequence). In DNA, the CDR3 is TGTGCCAGTAGCACAGGGGGGGACAGTTATAGCAATCAGCCCCAGCATTTT. It translates to CASSTGGDSYSNQPQHF.

The V call is TRBV24-1, the J call TRBJ2-2, with D possibly TRBD2 on 5 matching bases. V was clipped by 0 bases and J by 1 base, with 5 bases between them. Looked up from germline, CDR1 is KGHDR and CDR2 is SFDVKD. CDR3 length: 15 residues. CDR3 in amino acids: CATSDLGRNTGELFF. CDR3 nucleotide sequence: TGTGCCACCAGTGATTTGGGGAGGAACACCGGGGAGCTGTTTTTT.

V is TRBV6-2 or TRBV6-3 and J is TRBJ2-3; 12 bases map to TRBD2. The CDR3 is made up of 16 amino acids. CDR1 and CDR2 (germline): MNHEY, SVGEGT. J gave up 4 bases and V 5 bases, and 7 bases lay outside the gene matches. This CDR3 is CASSTSSGGVADTQYF. The CDR3 DNA sequence: TGTGCCAGCAGTACCTCTAGCGGGGGGGTTGCAGATACGCAGTATTTT.

This clone was observed a single time. This rearrangement joins TRBV9 to TRBJ1-2; 12 positions match TRBD1. The CDR3 is 15 residues long. With 3 bases clipped from V and 7 bases from J, the junction kept 7 bases outside the gene matches. Germline CDR1 reads SGDLS; CDR2 reads YYNGEE. Written as DNA, the CDR3 is TGTGCCAGCAGCGCCTCGGGACAGGGGGCTGGTGGCTACACCTTC. Translation gives CASSASGQGAGGYTF. Based on the CDR3 plus reference TRBV9 and TRBJ1-2, the full variable domain is DSGVTQTPKHLITATGQRVTLRCSPRSGDLSVYWYQQSLDQGLQFLIQYYNGEERAKGNILERFSAQQFPDLHSELNLSSLELGDSALYFCASSASGQGAGGYTFGSGTRLTVV.

Here the CDR3 reads CASSVREGEYNEQFF. Written as DNA, the CDR3 is TGCGCCAGCAGTGTCCGGGAGGGCGAGTACAATGAGCAGTTCTTC. V and J are TRBV4-1 and TRBJ2-1; 8 bases fit TRBD2. This CDR3 has 15 amino acids. Germline CDR1 MGHRA, CDR2 YSYEKL. The V gene end was trimmed by 6 bases and the J gene end by 4 bases; junction bases not matched to a gene: 8.

V gene TRBV9 combines with J gene TRBJ1-2, with 8 bases identical to TRBD1. After removal of 1 base from V and 5 bases from J, the junction contained 10 bases not matched to a gene. Germline V gene lookup returns CDR1 SGDLS and CDR2 YYNGEE. The CDR3 covers 16 residues. In DNA form, the CDR3 reads TGTGCCAGCAGCGTATCGGAACAGGGGGGGATTTATGGCTACACCTTC. It codes for CASSVSEQGGIYGYTF.

The table lists this clone with a count of one. This chain joins TRBV9 and TRBJ1-3; no reliable D call. The CDR3 runs 16 residues. Germline values: CDR1 SGDLS, CDR2 YYNGEE. Trimming took off 0 bases at V and 3 bases at J, with 13 bases between the two ends. The CDR3 loop reads CASSVVGGMDGNTIYF. The CDR3 region has the DNA TGTGCCAGCAGCGTAGTAGGAGGGATGGATGGAAACACCATATATTTT.

The chain links TRBV4-2 to TRBJ2-1; 9 nucleotides agree with TRBD2. From germline, CDR1 is LGHNA and CDR2 YNFKEQ. V shed 0 bases, J shed 6 bases, and the junction held 3 bases outside the gene matches. The CDR3 covers 15 residues. CDR3 region: CASSQDPTSGNEQFF. The CDR3 DNA reads TGTGCCAGCAGCCAAGACCCGACTAGCGGCAATGAGCAGTTCTTC.

This chain uses TRBV5-1 with TRBJ1-2, with a possible D match to TRBD1 (5 bases). The CDR3 is 15 residues long. Germline values: CDR1 SGHRS, CDR2 YFSETQ. V lost 0 bases and J lost 2, with 11 bases in between. The CDR3 loop is CASSLVEGRNYGYTF. CDR3 sequence (DNA): TGCGCCAGCAGCTTGGTGGAGGGGCGGAACTATGGCTACACCTTC.

This chain joins TRBV7-9 and TRBJ2-5, with TRBD2 matching 9 bases. V gave up 1 base and J gave up 2 bases; unmatched junction bases: 8. This CDR3 is 17 amino acids long. Germline V gene lookup returns CDR1 SEHNR and CDR2 FQNEAQ (reference sequence). In DNA form, the CDR3 reads TGTGCCAGCAGCTTAGGGCCAAGCGGGGGGCATCAAGAGACCCAGTACTTC. Its protein product is CASSLGPSGGHQETQYF.

The V gene is TRBV4-3, the J gene TRBJ2-7; TRBD1 might be the D (6 bases). This CDR3 is 16 amino acids long. CDR1 LGHNA and CDR2 YSLEER come from the germline V gene. With 0 bases removed from V and 1 base from J, the gap between germline ends came to 13 bases. CDR3 amino acids: CASSQERGSASYEQYV. The DNA of the CDR3 is TGCGCCAGCAGCCAAGAAAGGGGGAGCGCTTCCTACGAGCAGTACGTC.

The chain carries TRBV7-2 and TRBJ2-3, with D possibly TRBD2 on 6 matching bases. V was shortened by 3 bases and J by 3 bases, with 16 bases between the two germline ends. CDR3 length equals 16 residues. Germline CDR1 is SGHTA and CDR2 is FQGNSA. The DNA for the CDR3 is TGTGCCAGCAGCTTGCGAGCGGGTATTGAAACAGATACGCAGTATTTT. The encoded protein is CASSLRAGIETDTQYF.

The chain joins TRBV19 to TRBJ2-2; 8 bases match TRBD1. Per germline, CDR1 LNHDA and CDR2 SQIVND (reference sequence). J gave up 5 bases and V 5 bases, and 10 bases lay outside the gene matches. CDR3 length equals 16 residues. The CDR3 nucleotides are TGTGCCAGTAGTCCCGGTCCAGGGGGCGAAACCGGGGAGCTGTTTTTT. This translates into CASSPGPGGETGELFF.

Only one count was recorded for this clone. The V and J genes are TRBV28 and TRBJ1-1; unclear D gene. The CDR3 spans 12 residues. Trimming removed 7 bases from V and 3 bases from J, with 9 bases in between. Germline-derived CDR1 and CDR2 are MDHEN and SYDVKM. The CDR3 DNA follows: TGTGCCAGCATCCACAGTGACACTGAAGCTTTCTTT. Translation: CASIHSDTEAFF.

This clone was seen once. V gene TRBV11-2 combines with J gene TRBJ1-2; 10 nucleotides line up with TRBD1. The CDR3 contains 15 residues. After removal of 4 bases from V and 6 bases from J, the junction contained 8 bases not matched to a gene. Germline V gene data show CDR1 as SGHAT and CDR2 as FQNNGV. The CDR3 DNA reads TGTGCCAGCAGCTCTCAGACCGGGACAGGGGATGGCTACACCTTC. It is translated as CASSSQTGTGDGYTF.

This clone was seen once. The genes are TRBV20-1 and TRBJ2-7; 7 nucleotides agree with TRBD1. The CDR3 consists of 16 residues. CDR1 and CDR2 (germline): DFQATT, SNEGSKA (reference sequence). With V trimmed by 3 bases and J by 2 bases, 13 bases remained unmatched. DNA of the CDR3: TGCAGTGCTAGTCGAGGGGGCGCTTATAATACCTACGAGCAGTACTTC. Translated: CSASRGGAYNTYEQYF.

The V and J genes are TRBV12-1 and TRBJ1-3. TRBV12-1 counts as a pseudogene. This CDR3 region has 16 residues. CDR3 nucleotide sequence: TGTGCCAGCAGCCCCCACGGGAACAAGTCGGGAAACACCATATATTTT. This sequence encodes CASSPHGNKSGNTIYF.

V is TRBV11-2 and J is TRBJ1-4; tentatively, D is TRBD1 (6 bases). Germline values: CDR1 SGHAT, CDR2 FQNNGV. The V and J ends lost 1 base and 8 bases respectively, with 14 bases between them. The CDR3 runs to 15 residues. The CDR3 loop is CASSLAWGLREKLFF. For the CDR3, the DNA is TGTGCCAGCAGCTTAGCGTGGGGGCTACGAGAAAAACTGTTTTTT.

This clone occurred once. This rearrangement joins TRBV2 to TRBJ2-3; D is undetermined. The length of the CDR3 is 13 residues. Germline V gene lookup returns CDR1 SNHLY and CDR2 FYNNEI. V was shortened by 6 bases and J by 5 bases, with 12 bases between the two germline ends. CDR3 DNA sequence: TGTGCCAGCAGCACCTATGTGAGAGATACGCAGTATTTT. Protein: CASSTYVRDTQYF.

V is TRBV7-2 and J is TRBJ1-1, with 11 bases fitting TRBD1. Germline V gene data show CDR1 as SGHTA and CDR2 as FQGNSA. The CDR3 is 18 amino acids. J lost 4 bases, V lost 5 bases, and 15 bases had no gene match. The CDR3 DNA reads TGTGCCAGCAGCCTACTACCTTGGACAGGGGGCCGGGGCACTGAAGCTTTCTTT. This encodes CASSLLPWTGGRGTEAFF.

This sequence joins TRBV4-3 and TRBJ2-1, with D uncertain. V was shortened by 0 bases and J by 7 bases, with 4 bases between the two germline ends. Germline V CDR1 and CDR2: LGHNA, YSLEER. The CDR3 is 12 amino acids. Written as DNA, the CDR3 is TGCGCCAGCAGCCAAGACCGTAATGAGCAGTTCTTC. As protein: CASSQDRNEQFF.

The rearrangement links TRBV5-4 to TRBJ2-4; possible D gene TRBD1, 6 bases. V gave up 0 bases and J gave up 8 bases, with 9 bases separating them. Germline V gene sequence: CDR1 SGHNT, CDR2 YYREEE (reference sequence). There are 13 residues in the CDR3. The DNA of the CDR3 is TGTGCCAGCAGCTTGGCAGGGGCTGACATTCAGTACTTC. It codes for CASSLAGADIQYF.

The rearrangement links TRBV4-3 to TRBJ1-2; D not certain. The CDR3 is made up of 17 amino acids. V lost 0 bases to trimming and J lost 4 bases, with 18 bases between them. Germline lookup yields CDR1 LGHNA and CDR2 YSLEER. This CDR3 is CASSQDEVLAYSYGYTF. The CDR3, as DNA: TGCGCCAGCAGCCAAGATGAAGTGCTGGCTTACAGCTATGGCTACACCTTC.

The rearrangement uses TRBV5-1 and TRBJ2-3, with TRBD2 matching 13 bases. The V segment lost 7 bases and the J segment 5 bases; nucleotides outside the gene matches: 7. The CDR3 covers 15 residues. Germline lookup yields CDR1 SGHRS and CDR2 YFSETQ. The chain's CDR3 is CASSGLAGAGDTQYF. CDR3 nucleotides: TGCGCCAGCTCTGGACTAGCGGGGGCGGGAGATACGCAGTATTTT.

This chain connects TRBV6-5 to TRBJ2-1; weak D call: TRBD1 (6 bases). The V and J ends lost 6 bases and 1 base respectively, with 13 bases between them. The CDR3 runs 15 residues. CDR1 and CDR2 (germline): MNHEY, SVGAGI. CDR3 in amino acids: CASRNRQESYNEQFF. The CDR3 nucleotides are TGTGCCAGCAGAAACCGACAGGAGTCCTACAATGAGCAGTTCTTC.

The chain couples TRBV7-9 to TRBJ1-2; 10 nucleotides line up with TRBD1. Looked up from germline, CDR1 is SEHNR and CDR2 is FQNEAQ (reference sequence). V lost 4 bases to trimming and J lost 2 bases; unmatched junction nucleotides: 1. The CDR3 length is 14 residues. The CDR3 bases are TGTGCCAGCAGCTCGGACAGGGGGAACTATGGCTACACCTTC. Encoded protein: CASSSDRGNYGYTF.

This clone showed up just once. The chain carries TRBV7-2 and TRBJ2-2; 11 positions match TRBD2. The V gene's germline CDR1 is SGHTA and CDR2 FQGNSA. V shed 5 bases and J 7 bases; nucleotides not matched to a gene: 15. The CDR3 spans 18 residues. CDR3 sequence: CASSPRGGVAGGGGELFF. CDR3 DNA: TGTGCCAGCAGCCCCCGCGGTGGGGTAGCGGGAGGGGGCGGGGAGCTGTTTTTT.

This chain joins TRBV7-2 and TRBJ1-6, with a tentative D call TRBD1 (5 bases). Trimming cost V 0 bases and J 8 bases, with 14 bases left between them. CDR3 size: 16 residues. CDR1 SGHTA and CDR2 FQGNSA come from the germline V gene. CDR3 sequence (DNA): TGTGCCAGCAGCTTAGCGTATCGAGCGGGGGATTCACCCCTCCACTTT. Translated: CASSLAYRAGDSPLHF. Drawing the rest from reference TRBV7-2 and TRBJ1-6, the complete variable domain is GAGVSQSPSNKVTEKGKDVELRCDPISGHTALYWYRQSLGQGLEFLIYFQGNSAPDKSGLPSDRFSAERTGGSVSTLTIQRTQQEDSAVYLCASSLAYRAGDSPLHFGNGTRLTVT.

The genes are TRBV7-9 and TRBJ1-1; D gene unclear. The V gene's germline CDR1 is SEHNR and CDR2 FQNEAQ (reference sequence). This CDR3 is 13 amino acids long. The V gene lost 1 base and the J gene lost 3 bases, with 6 bases spanning the gap. The CDR3 DNA sequence: TGTGCCAGCAGCTTAGAATCTTACACTGAAGCTTTCTTT. Its translation is CASSLESYTEAFF.

The chain uses TRBV3-1 (or the pseudogene TRBV3-2) and TRBJ2-2, with 11 nucleotides matching TRBD1. CDR1 is LGHDT and CDR2 is YNNKEL in the germline V gene (reference sequence). This CDR3 has 17 amino acids. With 3 bases clipped from V and 4 bases from J, the junction kept 7 bases outside the gene matches. The CDR3 is CASSQLGQGASTGELFF. CDR3 in DNA: TGTGCCAGCAGCCAGCTCGGACAGGGGGCCAGCACCGGGGAGCTGTTTTTT.

The gene calls are TRBV2 and TRBJ2-4; TRBD1 matches at 10 bases. J gave up 3 bases and V 8 bases, and 16 bases lay outside the gene matches. Looked up from germline, CDR1 is SNHLY and CDR2 is FYNNEI. The CDR3 has 18 amino acids. The CDR3 sequence is CASSQGTGVFLDKNIQYF. The CDR3 DNA follows: TGTGCCAGCTCTCAGGGGACAGGGGTTTTTCTTGACAAAAACATTCAGTACTTC.